Following are 6 T cell receptor beta chains from one sample sequenced in a study of blood T cell repertoires in COVID-19. Generated by immunoSEQ multiplex PCR, the TCRdb table keeps only in-frame clones and is missing some. The table has approximately 30,000 clones, more than 85% seen once. What was sequenced was peripheral blood. The receptor set was obtained from a human donor in a cohort sampled during active COVID-19.

The rearrangement joins TRBV11-2 to TRBJ2-2, with 11 bases identical to TRBD2. CDR1 and CDR2 (germline): SGHAT, FQNNGV. CDR3 length: 15 residues. V dropped 6 bases and J dropped 5; count of bases not matched to a gene: 5. Here the CDR3 DNA reads TGTGCCAGCAGACTTAGCGGGAGGGGAACCGGGGAGCTGTTTTTT. Protein: CASRLSGRGTGELFF. Full variable domain (remainder filled in from reference TRBV11-2 and TRBJ2-2): EAGVAQSPRYKIIEKRQSVAFWCNPISGHATLYWYQQILGQGPKLLIQFQNNGVVDDSQLPKDRFSAERLKGVDSTLKIQPAKLEDSAVYLCASRLSGRGTGELFFGEGSRLTVL.

This chain links TRBV7-9 with TRBJ1-1; D is perhaps TRBD1 (5 bases). The CDR3 has 15 residues. V was trimmed by 7 bases and J by 8 bases, leaving 23 bases between them. CDR1 SEHNR and CDR2 FQNEAQ come from the germline V gene (reference sequence). Written as DNA, the CDR3 is TGTGCCAGCACCCCTACCCAGGGTGGTGGGGAAGAAGCTTTCTTT. As protein: CASTPTQGGGEEAFF.

The chain carries TRBV27 and TRBJ1-2, with 9 nucleotides matching TRBD1. The CDR3 sequence is 14 residues long. Trimming cost V 6 bases and J 8 bases; bases outside gene matches: 10. CDR1 is MNHEY and CDR2 is SMNVEV in the germline V gene (reference sequence). CDR3 nucleotides: TGTGCCAGCAGAACTATACAGGGGGCTAAAGGCTACACCTTC. It encodes CASRTIQGAKGYTF.

The chain links TRBV27 to TRBJ1-3; D gene uncertain. The CDR3 has 15 residues. Looked up from germline, CDR1 is MNHEY and CDR2 is SMNVEV (reference sequence). V was shortened by 6 bases and J by 4 bases, with 16 bases between the two germline ends. DNA for the CDR3: TGTGCCAGCAGCCGTAGTCTAAATAAAGGAAACACCATATATTTT. As protein: CASSRSLNKGNTIYF.

The CDR3 region is CASSVAGGDSGNTIYF. CDR3 sequence (DNA): TGTGCCAGCTCGGTTGCAGGGGGAGACTCTGGAAACACCATATATTTT. The chain links TRBV18 to TRBJ1-3; 7 nucleotides align to TRBD1. V shed 6 bases and J 0 bases; nucleotides not matched to a gene: 8. The CDR3 has 16 amino acids. CDR1 is KGHSH and CDR2 is LQKENI in the germline V gene.

This clone was seen once. CDR3 in amino acids: CASSRDRGRAYEQYF. CDR3 coding DNA: TGTGCCAGCAGCCGGGACAGGGGTCGTGCCTACGAGCAGTACTTC. This sequence joins TRBV14 and TRBJ2-7; 10 nucleotides match TRBD1. The CDR3 runs 15 residues. Per germline, CDR1 SGHDN and CDR2 FVKESK. Unmatched junction bases numbered 5, after V lost 4 bases and J lost 2 bases.